Shown below are 22 T cell receptor beta chains from a single sample sequenced in a study of T cells in localized non-small cell lung cancer. The data were produced by immunoSEQ multiplex PCR, yet TCRdb's version contains in-frame clones alone and is incomplete. The sample carries 78,000 or so clones, approximately 85% recorded once. Sequenced here: peripheral blood, sampled before any cancer treatment. The receptors were sampled from a man aged 40 to 70 with stage I lung adenocarcinoma.

V is TRBV5-6 and J is TRBJ1-5; D is uncertain. Per the germline V gene, CDR1 is SGHDT and CDR2 is YYEEEE. The CDR3 covers 14 residues. V was clipped by 0 bases and J by 2 bases, with 6 bases between them. The CDR3 coding sequence is TGTGCCAGCAGCTTGGGGGGTGGCAATCAGCCCCAGCATTTT. Translation gives CASSLGGGNQPQHF.

The chain combines TRBV19 with TRBJ1-5; D is possibly TRBD1 (6 bases). The V gene lost 4 bases and the J gene lost 1 base, with 17 bases spanning the gap. The CDR3 has 17 residues. Germline V gene sequence: CDR1 LNHDA, CDR2 SQIVND (reference sequence). This CDR3 reads CASSTLRGGQSNQPQHF. Written as DNA, the CDR3 is TGTGCCAGTAGTACTCTGAGGGGAGGACAGAGCAATCAGCCCCAGCATTTT.

The chain joins TRBV7-2 to TRBJ2-7; TRBD2 matches 10 bases. V was pared by 3 bases and J by 0 bases, with 8 bases of the junction left unmatched. The CDR3 length is 17 residues. The germline CDR1 and CDR2 sequences are SGHTA and FQGNSA. The CDR3: CASSLRWTSGGSYEQYF. DNA for the CDR3: TGTGCCAGCAGCTTGCGCTGGACTAGCGGAGGCTCCTACGAGCAGTACTTC. Looking up the rest from reference TRBV7-2 and TRBJ2-7 gives the full variable domain: GAGVSQSPSNKVTEKGKDVELRCDPISGHTALYWYRQSLGQGLEFLIYFQGNSAPDKSGLPSDRFSAERTGGSVSTLTIQRTQQEDSAVYLCASSLRWTSGGSYEQYFGPGTRLTVT.

The J gene is TRBJ2-5, the V gene TRBV6-5; D may be TRBD2 (5 bases). Judging by the DNA end, TRBJ2-7 fits better; the J call may be wrong. The length of the CDR3 is 15 residues. Germline V gene sequence: CDR1 MNHEY, CDR2 SVGAGI. The CDR3 region is CASSPTSPRPYEQYF. Written as DNA, the CDR3 is TGTGCCAGCAGTCCCACTAGTCCCAGGCCCTACGAGCAGTACTTC.

The V gene is TRBV6-5, the J gene TRBJ1-6; 7 bases line up with TRBD1. The J segment lost 6 bases and the V segment lost 7 bases, leaving 9 bases of the junction unmatched. The germline V gene encodes CDR1 MNHEY and CDR2 SVGAGI. The CDR3 has 15 residues. For the CDR3, the DNA is TGTGCCAGCACCCCCGACAGGGCACCTAATTCACCCCTCCACTTT. This codes for CASTPDRAPNSPLHF.

V usage is TRBV18 and J usage is TRBJ1-1; D possibly corresponds to TRBD1 (5 bases). This CDR3 is 15 amino acids long. CDR1 KGHSH and CDR2 LQKENI come from the germline V gene. Between the trimmed V and J ends, which lost 3 bases and 1 base, there was a span of 12 bases. CDR3 loop: CASSPGQPRNTEAFF. CDR3 bases: TGTGCCAGCTCACCCGGACAACCCCGGAACACTGAAGCTTTCTTT.

To note about this clone: Germline is not matched at one junction end, which may reflect a read error. The chain combines TRBV19 with TRBJ1-6; D uncertain. This CDR3 contains 13 residues. Germline values: CDR1 LNHDA, CDR2 SQIVND (reference sequence). The CDR3 nucleotides read TGCGGAGACCCGTTTAACTTCCGATCACCCCTCCACTTT. Translating it yields CGDPFNFRSPLHF.

Only one count was recorded for this clone. The CDR3 sequence is CASSLAGIGEQYF. Here the CDR3 DNA reads TGTGCCAGCAGCTTAGCAGGGATTGGCGAGCAGTACTTC. The V gene is TRBV7-6, the J gene TRBJ2-7; no clear D gene. The V and J ends lost 0 bases and 6 bases respectively, with 9 bases between them. This CDR3 is 13 amino acids long. Germline loops: CDR1 SGHVS, CDR2 FNYEAQ.

This sequence joins TRBV9 and TRBJ1-3; TRBD1 matches 8 bases. From germline, CDR1 is SGDLS and CDR2 YYNGEE. V dropped 4 bases and J dropped 0; count of bases not matched to a gene: 9. There are 17 residues in the CDR3. The CDR3 DNA reads TGTGCCAGCAGCACCTGGACAGGGTCCTTCTCTGGAAACACCATATATTTT. Protein product: CASSTWTGSFSGNTIYF.

In this sample, this clone turned up a few times. V is TRBV4-1 and J is TRBJ1-5; 7 nucleotides agree with TRBD1. The germline CDR1 and CDR2 sequences are MGHRA and YSYEKL. This CDR3 is 15 amino acids long. J was trimmed by 1 base and V by 1 base; bases with no gene match: 1. The DNA for the CDR3 is TGCGCCAGCAGCCAAGGGGACAGCAGCAATCAGCCCCAGCATTTT. Its protein is CASSQGDSSNQPQHF.

The chain employs TRBV9 and TRBJ2-1, with TRBD2 identical over 10 bases. This CDR3 contains 16 residues. J lost 3 bases, V lost 4 bases, and 7 bases had no gene match. The V gene's germline CDR1 is SGDLS and CDR2 YYNGEE. The CDR3 here is CASSPSGGGFYNEQFF. The CDR3 region has the DNA TGTGCCAGCAGCCCTAGCGGGGGAGGCTTCTACAATGAGCAGTTCTTC.

The DNA of the CDR3 is TGTGCCAGCAGTGACCCGAATGCGCCCCAGCATTTT. This translates into CASSDPNAPQHF. The J gene is TRBJ1-5, the V gene TRBV2; no definite D call. Germline V CDR1 and CDR2: SNHLY, FYNNEI. CDR3 length: 12 amino acids. V shed 3 bases and J shed 9 bases, with 9 bases lying between them.

This clone came up a few times. The chain combines TRBV7-8 with TRBJ1-5; D uncertain. Trimming pared 5 bases from V and 5 bases from J, leaving 7 bases between. Germline V gene data show CDR1 as SGHVS and CDR2 as FQNEAQ. The CDR3 has 12 amino acids. The CDR3, as DNA: TGTGCCAGCAGCCCAAGGGATCAGCCCCAGCATTTT. This encodes CASSPRDQPQHF.

This chain joins TRBV13 and TRBJ1-4; TRBD1 might be the D (5 bases). The V end was cut by 5 bases, the J end by 8 bases, with 15 bases between. This CDR3 has 14 residues. Germline values: CDR1 PRHDT, CDR2 FYEKMQ (reference sequence). The chain's CDR3 is CASSQPRDSEKLFF. The DNA for the CDR3 is TGTGCCAGCAGCCAGCCCAGGGATTCCGAAAAACTGTTTTTT.

V is TRBV14 and J is TRBJ1-6; D unclear. The germline V and J ends were trimmed by 3 bases and 3 bases, with 9 bases remaining between them. In germline, CDR1 is SGHDN, CDR2 FVKESK. The CDR3 is made up of 15 amino acids. The CDR3 DNA reads TGTGCCAGCAGCCAGAGTGGCAGCTATAATTCACCCCTCCACTTT. Encoded protein: CASSQSGSYNSPLHF.

The V gene is TRBV5-3, the J gene TRBJ2-1; 12 bases line up with TRBD2. TRBV5-3 is placed among ORFs of uncertain function. V shed 0 bases and J 8 bases; nucleotides not matched to a gene: 9. The length of the CDR3 is 17 residues. In nucleotides, the CDR3 is TGTGCCAGAAGCTTGGCCCCCTCTAGCGGGAGGGCGGATGAGCAGTTCTTC. It yields the protein CARSLAPSSGRADEQFF.

This chain links TRBV5-1 with TRBJ2-4; D unclear. CDR1 is SGHRS, CDR2 YFSETQ, per germline. Trimming shortened V by 3 bases and J by 6 bases, and 13 bases separated the two germline ends. There are 14 residues in the CDR3. Written as DNA, the CDR3 is TGCGCCAGCAGCTCGGACGTCGATGGAAACATTCAGTACTTC. Its protein is CASSSDVDGNIQYF.

This sequence joins TRBV6-1 and TRBJ1-2; D is undetermined. V was trimmed by 2 bases and J by 3 bases, leaving 10 bases between them. The CDR3 is made up of 14 amino acids. CDR1 and CDR2 from the germline V gene are MNHNS and SASEGT. The CDR3 DNA reads TGTGCCAGCAGTGAAATCTCCCCGTACTATGGCTACACCTTC. This translates into CASSEISPYYGYTF.

The chain links TRBV29-1 to TRBJ2-5; TRBD2 agrees at 11 bases. Germline CDR1 is SQVTM and CDR2 is ANQGSEA. The CDR3 covers 16 residues. V dropped 1 base and J dropped 5; count of bases not matched to a gene: 9. CDR3 region: CSVEGLAGGGRETQYF. The CDR3, as DNA: TGCAGCGTTGAAGGTCTAGCGGGAGGAGGACGGGAGACCCAGTACTTC. Based on the CDR3 plus reference TRBV29-1 and TRBJ2-5, the full variable domain is SAVISQKPSRDICQRGTSLTIQCQVDSQVTMMFWYRQQPGQSLTLIATANQGSEATYESGFVIDKFPISRPNLTFSTLTVSNMSPEDSSIYLCSVEGLAGGGRETQYFGPGTRLLVL.

This clone was seen ten or more times. The chain combines TRBV7-3 with TRBJ1-6; D unresolved. The CDR3 covers 15 residues. With 5 bases removed from V and 6 bases from J, the gap between germline ends came to 14 bases. The germline gives CDR1 SGHTA, CDR2 FQGTGA. CDR3 protein: CASSPLTPINSPLHF. The CDR3 nucleotides are TGTGCCAGCAGCCCGCTGACTCCAATTAATTCACCCCTCCACTTT. Variable domain in full (rest from reference TRBV7-3 and TRBJ1-6): GAGVSQTPSNKVTEKGKYVELRCDPISGHTALYWYRQSLGQGPEFLIYFQGTGAADDSGLPNDRFFAVRPEGSVSTLKIQRTERGDSAVYLCASSPLTPINSPLHFGNGTRLTVT.

This clone showed up just once. V usage is TRBV6-1 and J usage is TRBJ2-3; D gene uncertain. Germline V gene data show CDR1 as MNHNS and CDR2 as SASEGT. The CDR3 covers 14 residues. Trimming took 7 bases from V and 2 from J, leaving 13 bases between them. The chain's CDR3 is CASKNGFYTDTQYF. The DNA of the CDR3 is TGTGCCAGCAAGAACGGCTTCTACACAGATACGCAGTATTTT.

Here the CDR3 DNA reads TGTGCCAGCAGAACAGGGATTTCCTCTAACTATGGCTACACCTTC. This translates into CASRTGISSNYGYTF. The V call is TRBV6-1, the J call TRBJ1-2, with D maybe TRBD1 (6 bases). This CDR3 is built from 15 residues. V dropped 6 bases and J dropped 0 bases, with 14 bases sitting between them. The germline CDR1 and CDR2 sequences are MNHNS and SASEGT.